The following is a TCR beta chain sequence with its context. The antigen is not known. Naivety among CD8 cells was defined by CD45RO negativity and positive CCR7 selection, thereby excluding terminally differentiated effector memory CD45RA+ cells. The data are from a study of shared clonotypes between healthy human individuals. Study background: A donor's plate count was three for CD4 naive and three for CD4 memory; CD8 naive had two and CD8 memory one. Whole-study results and caveats: The represented genetic and exposure-history diversity was limited by the small number of donors. Naive subsets tended to show greater estimated richness than memory subsets.

Original processing methods: Junction-only immunoSEQ data arrived without quality scores, meaning filtering differed. Method: immunoSEQ multiplex PCR; TCRdb's copy keeps in-frame clones and lacks some. The DNA was the basis for D and trimming; V, J and clone size are from that table. The data hold roughly 550,000 clones, with about 95% observed a single time. The V gene lost 1 base and the J gene lost 5 bases, with 11 bases spanning the gap. CDR1 is SGHDT and CDR2 is YYEEEE in the germline V gene. The CDR3 is 14 residues long. Sequencing used naive CD8+ T cells sorted from blood. The sequence was obtained from a woman under 40 in good health. V gene TRBV5-6 combines with J gene TRBJ2-3; TRBD1 might be the D (5 bases). The CDR3, as DNA: TGTGCCAGCAGCTTGTTGTGGGGCAGAGATACGCAGTATTTT. The encoded protein is CASSLLWGRDTQYF.